The 14 T cell receptor beta chains below come from one sample, sequenced in a study of T cell repertoires in cytomegalovirus infection. Their antigen targets remain unknown. TCRdb re-derived calls from the reads in MiXCR, one entry per CDR3 protein. The sample lists hundreds of thousands of distinct CDR3 sequences, more than 25% occurring once. Here the sequenced sample was cultured CD8+ T cells from PBMCs, taken from culture after CMV antigen stimulation. The receptors were sampled from a human donor in good health (CMV status not recorded). Some clones in this sample may be carry-over from other donors' samples.

This clonotype appeared many times. V usage is TRBV7-8 and J usage is TRBJ2-2, with a weak D call TRBD1 (6 bases). Germline assignment: CDR1 SGHVS and CDR2 FQNEAQ. V was pared by 5 bases and J by 4 bases, with 11 bases between. This CDR3 spans 14 amino acids. This CDR3 is CASSTTGFTGELFF. The CDR3 DNA is TGTGCCAGCAGCACTACAGGGTTCACCGGGGAGCTGTTTTTT.

This clonotype was observed a few times. V and J are TRBV6-2 or TRBV6-3 and TRBJ2-7; D gene uncertain. The ends were cut back, 3 bases at V and 6 bases at J, with 9 bases in the middle. Germline CDR1 reads MNHEY; CDR2 reads SVGEGT. The CDR3 consists of 12 residues. CDR3 DNA: TGTGCCAGCAGTTATATGGGTAGCGAGCAGTACGTC. Protein product: CASSYMGSEQYV.

This clonotype was observed a few times. This chain joins TRBV15 and TRBJ2-1, with a possible D match to TRBD1 (5 bases). Germline V gene data show CDR1 as LNHNV and CDR2 as YYDKDF (reference sequence). CDR3 length: 15 amino acids. The V end lost 0 bases, the J end lost 7 bases, and 13 bases lay between the germline ends. CDR3: CATSRDRGRGNEQFF. CDR3 nucleotides: TGTGCCACCAGCAGAGATCGAGGTAGGGGAAATGAGCAGTTCTTC.

At least ten counts were recorded for this clonotype. V gene TRBV7-2 combines with J gene TRBJ1-6, with 8 nucleotides matching TRBD1. CDR3 length: 14 amino acids. CDR1 and CDR2 from the germline V gene are SGHTA and FQGNSA. V lost 3 bases and J lost 7; bases outside the gene matches: 2. The CDR3 DNA sequence: TGTGCCAGCAGCTTCAGGGACAGGAATTCACCCCTCCACTTT. Residues: CASSFRDRNSPLHF.

This clonotype was detected many times. The chain links TRBV19 to TRBJ2-1; perhaps TRBD1 as D (8 bases). Trimming removed 6 bases from V and 2 bases from J, with 14 bases in between. Looked up from germline, CDR1 is LNHDA and CDR2 is SQIVND (reference sequence). This CDR3 has 15 residues. Here the CDR3 DNA reads TGTGCCAGTAGAATACAGGGGGGGACCTACAATGAGCAGTTCTTC. As protein: CASRIQGGTYNEQFF.

The genes are TRBV5-1 and TRBJ2-7; either TRBD1 or TRBD2 may supply D (5 bases each). Trimming took 7 bases from V and 7 from J, leaving 18 bases between them. There are 13 residues in the CDR3. Germline V gives CDR1 SGHRS, CDR2 YFSETQ. The CDR3 DNA is TGCGCCAGCCGGCGCGAGGGGACGTGGGAGCAGTACGTC. Protein product: CASRREGTWEQYV.

This clonotype was seen only once. The V gene is TRBV27, the J gene TRBJ1-5, with TRBD1 identical over 7 bases. Trimming took 5 bases from V and 5 from J; bases not matched to a gene: 6. The CDR3 runs 14 residues. The germline CDR1 and CDR2 sequences are MNHEY and SMNVEV (reference sequence). CDR3 amino acids: CASSPGQVHQPQHF. The CDR3 DNA is TGTGCCAGCAGTCCCGGACAGGTTCATCAGCCCCAGCATTTT.

The rearrangement uses TRBV19 and TRBJ2-7, with TRBD2 identical over 7 bases. The CDR3 extends over 12 amino acids. J gave up 4 bases and V 3 bases, and 0 bases lay outside the gene matches. Germline-derived CDR1 and CDR2 are LNHDA and SQIVND (reference sequence). The CDR3 sequence is CASSMGGYEQYF. The CDR3 DNA sequence: TGTGCCAGTAGTATGGGAGGGTACGAGCAGTACTTC.

A word on this clonotype: This may come from a read error, since a much larger clone is one base off. The chain combines TRBV7-2 with TRBJ1-5; D is undetermined. Germline V gene sequence: CDR1 SGHTA, CDR2 FQGNSA. The CDR3 runs 14 residues. This CDR3 reads CVSSFTTSNQPQHF. The CDR3 coding sequence is TGTGTCAGCAGCTTCACGACTAGCAATCAGCCCCAGCATTTT.

The V call is TRBV6-5, the J call TRBJ2-7; D is possibly TRBD1 (5 bases). The CDR3 length is 14 residues. V was cut by 6 bases and J by 0 bases, with 12 bases left in between. Looked up from germline, CDR1 is MNHEY and CDR2 is SVGAGI. The CDR3 nucleotides read TGTGCCAGCAGCTTGATGCAGGGCTCCTACGAGCAGTACTTC. Protein product: CASSLMQGSYEQYF.

The V and J genes are TRBV9 and TRBJ2-1; 7 nucleotides line up with TRBD2. J was trimmed by 3 bases and V by 0 bases; bases with no gene match: 6. The CDR3 has 16 residues. Germline V gives CDR1 SGDLS, CDR2 YYNGEE. The CDR3 DNA follows: TGTGCCAGCAGCGTAGCTTCCGGGGGGATCTACAATGAGCAGTTCTTC. This gives the protein CASSVASGGIYNEQFF.

This clonotype showed up just a few times. This sequence joins TRBV12-3 or TRBV12-4 and TRBJ2-4; D gene ambiguous. The CDR3 runs 13 residues. Trimming cost V 3 bases and J 12 bases, with 15 bases left between them. The CDR3 DNA follows: TGTGCCAGCAGTTTTTCTAGTGCGAGCACTCAGTACTTC. Amino acids: CASSFSSASTQYF.

The chain recombines TRBV6-2 or TRBV6-3 with TRBJ2-1; D possibly corresponds to TRBD2 (5 bases). V lost 7 bases to trimming and J lost 0 bases, with 13 bases between them. CDR1 and CDR2 (germline): MNHEY, SVGEGT. CDR3 size: 15 residues. DNA for the CDR3: TGTGCCAGCAAAACCGGAGGCCGCTCCTACAATGAGCAGTTCTTC. Translation gives CASKTGGRSYNEQFF.

V is TRBV19 and J is TRBJ1-5; 9 positions agree with TRBD1. The germline V gene encodes CDR1 LNHDA and CDR2 SQIVND (reference sequence). This CDR3 region has 14 residues. The trim removed 7 bases at V and 4 bases at J, leaving 5 bases unmatched. The CDR3 region is CASTRTGENQPQHF. The CDR3 DNA is TGTGCCAGTACCAGGACAGGGGAAAATCAGCCCCAGCATTTT.